The T cell receptor beta chain described here comes from a study of PD-1 and CTLA-4 blockade in melanoma. TCRdb's copy holds only in-frame clones and misses some; the assay was immunoSEQ multiplex PCR. Found here are approximately 33,000 clones, approximately 90% of them singletons; the top ten hold over 6.5%. The ends were cut back, 5 bases at V and 5 bases at J, with 9 bases in the middle. The CDR3 covers 12 residues. Germline V CDR1 and CDR2: SGHTA, FQGNSA. The source is a human donor with melanoma. The rearrangement links TRBV7-2 to TRBJ1-1; D gene uncertain. The specimen comprised CD8+ T cells from peripheral blood, sampled from a patient given anti-PD-1 treatment. For the CDR3, the DNA is TGTGCCAGCAGCCCTCAGGCTACTGAAGCTTTCTTT. Translation: CASSPQATEAFF.